Described below is a single T cell receptor (beta chain) sequence and its context. In the source study's methods: Using reference gene primer amplification, nucleated cell counts were estimated. Some clones are missing from TCRdb's copy, which holds only in-frame ones; the method was immunoSEQ multiplex PCR. The V and J calls and the clone size are those of that table, but D and trimming were determined from the DNA. Here the sample spans approximately 300,000 clones, just over 85% being singletons. The cohort comprised adults aged 18 to 89 years residing in around 25 US areas. These data are taken from a study of blood T cell repertoires in COVID-19. Study at large: Samples representing acute and convalescent COVID-19 were sourced from the United States, Italy and Spain.

V gave up 1 base and J gave up 5 bases, with 9 bases separating them. The CDR3 is made up of 13 amino acids. The germline gives CDR1 SGHNT, CDR2 YYREEE (reference sequence). The receptor comes from a woman younger than 30 who had recovered from COVID-19. The chain employs TRBV5-4 and TRBJ1-1, with D hard to call. Sequenced input: PBMCs or T cells enriched from blood (not recorded which). CDR3 DNA sequence: TGTGCCAGCAGCTTGCAGTTGCAGACTGAAGCTTTCTTT. Encoded protein: CASSLQLQTEAFF.